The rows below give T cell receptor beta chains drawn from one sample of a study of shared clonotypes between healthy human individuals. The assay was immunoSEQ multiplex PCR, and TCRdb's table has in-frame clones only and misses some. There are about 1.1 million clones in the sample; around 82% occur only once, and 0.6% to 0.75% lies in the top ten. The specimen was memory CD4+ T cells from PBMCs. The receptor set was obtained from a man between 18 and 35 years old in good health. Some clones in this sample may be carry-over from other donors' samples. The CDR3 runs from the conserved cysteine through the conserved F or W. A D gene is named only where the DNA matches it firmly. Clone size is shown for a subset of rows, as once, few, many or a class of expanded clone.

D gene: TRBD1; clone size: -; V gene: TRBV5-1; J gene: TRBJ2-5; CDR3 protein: CASSVRGLGTGAETQYF; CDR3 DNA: TGCGCCAGCAGCGTGAGAGGGTTGGGGACAGGGGCAGAGACCCAGTACTTC
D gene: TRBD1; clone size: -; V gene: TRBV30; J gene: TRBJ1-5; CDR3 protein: CAWSVPRRGQGGQPQHF; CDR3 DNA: TGTGCCTGGAGTGTACCGAGGAGGGGTCAGGGGGGTCAGCCCCAGCATTTT
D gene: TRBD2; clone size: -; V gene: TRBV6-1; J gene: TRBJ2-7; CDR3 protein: CASRALLAPVYEQYF; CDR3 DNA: TGTGCCAGCAGAGCCCTACTAGCGCCGGTCTACGAGCAGTACTTC
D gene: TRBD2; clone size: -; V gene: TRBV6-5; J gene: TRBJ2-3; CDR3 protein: CASSRTSGRTDTQYF; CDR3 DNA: TGTGCCAGCAGTCGGACTAGCGGCCGCACAGATACGCAGTATTTT
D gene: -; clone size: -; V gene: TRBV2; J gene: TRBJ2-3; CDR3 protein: CASSLYSAGTDTQYF; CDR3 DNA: TGTGCCAGCAGTCTTTACTCTGCCGGCACAGATACGCAGTATTTT
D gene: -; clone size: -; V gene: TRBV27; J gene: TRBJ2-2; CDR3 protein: CASSPQRFNTGELFF; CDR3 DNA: TGTGCCAGCAGTCCACAGAGGTTTAACACCGGGGAGCTGTTTTTT
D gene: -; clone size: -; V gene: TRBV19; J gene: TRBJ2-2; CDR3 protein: CASNRGRHTGELFF; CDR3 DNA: TGTGCCAGCAATCGGGGGAGGCACACCGGGGAGCTGTTTTTT
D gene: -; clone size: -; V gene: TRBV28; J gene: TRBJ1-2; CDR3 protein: CASSLLGGNYGYTF; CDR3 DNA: TGTGCCAGCAGTTTATTGGGGGGCAACTATGGCTACACCTTC
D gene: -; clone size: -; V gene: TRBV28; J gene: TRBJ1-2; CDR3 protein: CASSSDGRMGGYTF; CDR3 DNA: TGTGCCAGCAGTTCGGACGGTCGAATGGGGGGCTACACCTTC
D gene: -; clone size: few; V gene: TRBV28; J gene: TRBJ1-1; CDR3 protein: CASSSRPDSEAFF; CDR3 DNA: TGTGCCAGCAGTTCTCGGCCAGACAGTGAAGCTTTCTTT
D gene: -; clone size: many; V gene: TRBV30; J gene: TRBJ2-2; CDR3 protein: CAWSDLGARRVGELFF; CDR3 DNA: TGTGCCTGGAGCGACTTAGGGGCGCGGAGGGTCGGGGAGCTGTTTTTT
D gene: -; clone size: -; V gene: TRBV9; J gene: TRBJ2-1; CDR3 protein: CASSVDRGSYNEQFF; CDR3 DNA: TGTGCCAGCAGCGTAGATAGGGGTTCCTACAATGAGCAGTTCTTC
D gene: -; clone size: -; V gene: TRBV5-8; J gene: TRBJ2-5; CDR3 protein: CASSFWWKQETQYF; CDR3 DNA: TGTGCCAGCAGCTTTTGGTGGAAGCAAGAGACCCAGTACTTC
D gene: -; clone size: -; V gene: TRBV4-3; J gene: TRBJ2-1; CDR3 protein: CASSHFTGSSYNEQFF; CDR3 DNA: TGCGCCAGCAGCCATTTTACAGGGAGCTCCTACAATGAGCAGTTCTTC
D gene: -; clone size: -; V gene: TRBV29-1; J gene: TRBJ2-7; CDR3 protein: CSASRRLEPYEQYF; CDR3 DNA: TGCAGCGCTTCACGGCGGTTGGAGCCCTACGAGCAGTACTTC
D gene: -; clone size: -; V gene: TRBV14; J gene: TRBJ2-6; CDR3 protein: CASSQAFHAGPHSGANVLTF; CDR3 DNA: TGTGCCAGCAGCCAAGCCTTTCATGCCGGGCCTCACTCTGGGGCCAACGTCCTGACTTTC
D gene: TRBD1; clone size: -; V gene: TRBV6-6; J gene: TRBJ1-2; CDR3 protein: CASRWDSNYGYTF; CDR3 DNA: TGTGCCAGCAGATGGGACAGCAATTATGGCTACACCTTC
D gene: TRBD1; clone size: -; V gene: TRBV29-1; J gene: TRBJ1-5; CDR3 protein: CSVGQGDQPQHF; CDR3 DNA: TGCAGCGTTGGACAGGGTGATCAGCCCCAGCATTTT
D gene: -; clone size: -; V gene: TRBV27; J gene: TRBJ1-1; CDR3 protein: CASSWGAWTEAFF; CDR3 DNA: TGTGCCAGCAGTTGGGGGGCATGGACTGAAGCTTTCTTT
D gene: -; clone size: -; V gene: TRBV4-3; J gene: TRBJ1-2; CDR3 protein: CASRERGANYGYTF; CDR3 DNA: TGCGCCAGCAGGGAAAGGGGAGCCAACTATGGCTACACCTTC
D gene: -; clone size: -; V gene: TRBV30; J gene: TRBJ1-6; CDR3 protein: CACRAEYNSPLHF; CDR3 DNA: TGTGCCTGCAGGGCCGAGTATAATTCACCCCTCCACTTT
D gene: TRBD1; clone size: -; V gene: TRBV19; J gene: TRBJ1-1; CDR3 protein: CASSTRDSYTEAFF; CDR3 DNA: TGTGCCAGTAGTACCAGGGACAGTTACACTGAAGCTTTCTTT
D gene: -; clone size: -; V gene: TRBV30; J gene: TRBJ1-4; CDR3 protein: CAWSRGGANEKLFF; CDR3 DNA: TGTGCCTGGAGTCGTGGGGGCGCTAATGAAAAACTGTTTTTT
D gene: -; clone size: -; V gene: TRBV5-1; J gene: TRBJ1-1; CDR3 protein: CASSLVGQTNTEAFF; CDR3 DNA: TGCGCCAGCAGCTTGGTAGGACAGACAAACACTGAAGCTTTCTTT
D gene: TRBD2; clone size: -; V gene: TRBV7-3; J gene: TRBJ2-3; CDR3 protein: CASSARLAGIDTQYF; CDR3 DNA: TGTGCCAGCAGCGCCAGACTAGCCGGCATAGATACGCAGTATTTT
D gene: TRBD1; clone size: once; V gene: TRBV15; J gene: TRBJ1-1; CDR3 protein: CATSRLPKGQGRNTEAFF; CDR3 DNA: TGTGCCACCAGCAGATTACCTAAAGGACAGGGAAGGAACACTGAAGCTTTCTTT
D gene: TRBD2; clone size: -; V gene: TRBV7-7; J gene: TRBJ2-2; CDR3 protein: CASSLDRLAGALGELFF; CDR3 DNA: TGTGCCAGCAGCTTAGATCGGCTAGCGGGAGCTCTGGGGGAGCTGTTTTTT
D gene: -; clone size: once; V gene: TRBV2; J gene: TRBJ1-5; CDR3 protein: CASSSGRTYSNQPQHF; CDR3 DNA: TGTGCCAGCAGCTCAGGACGGACCTATAGCAATCAGCCCCAGCATTTT
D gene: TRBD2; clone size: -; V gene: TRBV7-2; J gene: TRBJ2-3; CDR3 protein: CASSLSASGSQNTQYF; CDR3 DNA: TGTGCCAGCAGCTTATCCGCTAGCGGGAGTCAAAATACGCAGTATTTT
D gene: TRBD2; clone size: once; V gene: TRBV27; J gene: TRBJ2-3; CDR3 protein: CASSLAGGPRDTQYF; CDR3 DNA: TGTGCCAGCAGTCTAGCGGGAGGGCCCAGAGATACGCAGTATTTT
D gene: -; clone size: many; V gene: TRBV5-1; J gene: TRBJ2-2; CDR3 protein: CASSLGLASTGELFF; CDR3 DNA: TGCGCCAGCAGCTTGGGGCTAGCGTCTACCGGGGAGCTGTTTTTT